The clone carrying this T cell receptor (beta chain) turned up a few times. The entry originates in a study of identical twins. A universal primer site came from template switching; cDNA carried unique molecular identifiers. TCRdb itself ran the 5' RACE reads through MiXCR, one entry per CDR3 protein. Here the sample spans around 680,000 distinct CDR3 sequences, 8.5% to 9% being singletons. V gave up 0 bases and J gave up 5 bases; unmatched junction bases: 11. Germline loops: CDR1 SGHRS, CDR2 YFSETQ. The CDR3 loop spans 17 amino acids. The data also belong to a second study, concerning yellow fever vaccine responses in identical twins.

This TCR derives from a woman aged 18 to 35 in good health. Sequenced material: PBMCs. The J gene is TRBJ2-3, the V gene TRBV5-1, with 8 bases matching TRBD1. The CDR3 loop reads CASSLGDRGFWIDTQYF. The CDR3 DNA reads TGCGCCAGCAGCTTGGGTGACAGGGGTTTTTGGATAGATACGCAGTATTTT.